The T cell receptor (beta chain) described here comes from a study of cytomegalovirus exposure and HLA in healthy donors. This CDR3 has 17 amino acids. Trimming pared 0 bases from V and 4 bases from J, leaving 14 bases between. Germline lookup yields CDR1 SGHRS and CDR2 YFSETQ. With regard to this clone: The antigen remains unidentified.

PCR used 60 Vbeta primers and 13 Jbeta primers. The table came from immunoSEQ multiplex PCR; TCRdb's copy has only in-frame clones and leaves some out. The profile shows fewer than 250,000 clones, approximately 75% of them singletons. Findings of the study overall: The study put 150 or so TCR beta chains on its list as cytomegalovirus-associated. According to a later analysis, most TCR beta chains associated with CMV appeared HLA-restricted. Per a later analysis, HLA-associated TCR beta chains showed more clonal expansion than other, equally common TCR beta chains.

The specimen sequenced was PBMCs. The chain employs TRBV5-1 and TRBJ2-6, with TRBD1 as a possible D gene (7 bases). This receptor was obtained from a young man in good health and CMV-seropositive. The CDR3 DNA reads as TGCGCCAGCAGCTTGGCAGCAGGGGGGTCAGGGGCCAACGTCCTGACTTTC. It yields the protein CASSLAAGGSGANVLTF.